One and the same sample provided the 20 T cell receptor beta chains below, sequenced in a study of shared clonotypes between healthy human individuals. Only in-frame clones appear in the TCRdb table, and some are missing; sequencing was by immunoSEQ multiplex PCR. Found here are 1.6 million or so clones, 96% of them singletons; the top ten hold 0.95% to 1.5%. Sequences were obtained from naive CD4+ T cells sorted from blood. As for subset: CD45RA+ positively selected. The receptors originated from a man younger than 40 in good health.

CDR3 amino acids: CASSRGQGATGELFF. CDR3 sequence (DNA): TGTGCCAGCAGCCGAGGACAGGGGGCCACCGGGGAGCTGTTTTTT. V is TRBV7-9 and J is TRBJ2-2, with TRBD1 matching 11 bases. The trim removed 5 bases at V and 4 bases at J, leaving 3 bases unmatched. Germline values: CDR1 SEHNR, CDR2 FQNEAQ (reference sequence). The CDR3 has 15 amino acids.

CDR3 region: CASSEQGALLNEKLFF. The DNA for the CDR3 is TGTGCCAGCAGCGAACAGGGGGCTCTATTAAATGAAAAACTGTTTTTT. This chain connects TRBV7-2 to TRBJ1-4, with 9 bases identical to TRBD1. The ends lost 5 bases at V and 5 bases at J; junction bases unmatched: 9. Germline V gene lookup returns CDR1 SGHTA and CDR2 FQGNSA. CDR3 length: 16 amino acids.

With regard to this clone: The sample holds other DNA sequences that translate to the same CDR3. The gene calls are TRBV28 and TRBJ2-7; D is unresolved. Trimming took off 2 bases at V and 3 bases at J, with 5 bases between the two ends. Per germline, CDR1 MDHEN and CDR2 SYDVKM. The CDR3 consists of 12 residues. The CDR3 loop reads CASSLGLYEQYF. The CDR3 DNA sequence: TGTGCCAGCAGTTTAGGTCTCTACGAGCAGTACTTC.

The V gene is TRBV7-9, the J gene TRBJ2-7; D possibly corresponds to TRBD2 (5 bases). The CDR3 runs 13 residues. CDR1 and CDR2 (germline): SEHNR, FQNEAQ (reference sequence). V gave up 3 bases and J gave up 7 bases, with 13 bases separating them. The CDR3 nucleotides read TGTGCCAGCAGCTTCCCTTATTCGGGAGAGCAGTACTTC. Protein product: CASSFPYSGEQYF.

The rearrangement uses TRBV19 and TRBJ1-1, with D uncertain. The CDR3 has 12 residues. V gave up 3 bases and J gave up 8 bases, with 10 bases separating them. Germline CDR1 LNHDA, CDR2 SQIVND (reference sequence). CDR3 loop: CASSIHFREAFF. The CDR3 nucleotides are TGTGCCAGTAGTATCCACTTCCGGGAAGCTTTCTTT.

The rearrangement joins TRBV19 to TRBJ2-3; 8 bases are a match to TRBD2. CDR3 length equals 16 residues. Germline V gene sequence: CDR1 LNHDA, CDR2 SQIVND (reference sequence). V was clipped by 5 bases and J by 5 bases; unmatched bases: 12. CDR3 residues: CASSPTSGHTKDTQYF. The CDR3 DNA reads TGTGCCAGTAGTCCTACTAGCGGTCATACTAAAGATACGCAGTATTTT.

Only one count was recorded for this clone. This chain links TRBV7-3 with TRBJ2-1; TRBD2 matches 8 bases. This CDR3 contains 16 residues. Trimming removed 5 bases from V and 7 bases from J; junction bases left unmatched: 13. The germline V gene has CDR1 SGHTA and CDR2 FQGTGA. CDR3 protein: CASSTRAGVGANEQFF. The DNA of the CDR3 is TGTGCCAGCAGCACCCGAGCGGGAGTAGGGGCAAATGAGCAGTTCTTC.

The count of this clone is one. The V call is TRBV7-9, the J call TRBJ2-3, with 11 bases matching TRBD2. This CDR3 comprises 16 residues. V lost 3 bases and J lost 5; bases outside the gene matches: 7. From germline, CDR1 is SEHNR and CDR2 FQNEAQ (reference sequence). CDR3 DNA: TGTGCCAGCAGCTTCGAACTAGCGGGAGATTTAGATACGCAGTATTTT. Its translation: CASSFELAGDLDTQYF. The variable domain in full, with the rest retrieved from reference TRBV7-9 and TRBJ2-3, is DTGVSQNPRHKITKRGQNVTFRCDPISEHNRLYWYRQTLGQGPEFLTYFQNEAQLEKSRLLSDRFSAERPKGSFSTLEIQRTEQGDSAMYLCASSFELAGDLDTQYFGPGTRLTVL.

This clone was recorded once. The chain couples TRBV30 to TRBJ1-2; tentatively, D is TRBD1 (5 bases). Germline values: CDR1 GTSNPN, CDR2 SVGIG (reference sequence). This CDR3 comprises 13 residues. Trimming left V 0 bases short and J 2 bases short, with 7 bases between. This CDR3 is CAWSVNRNYGYTF. In nucleotides, the CDR3 is TGTGCCTGGAGTGTAAACAGGAACTATGGCTACACCTTC.

This chain links TRBV29-1 with TRBJ2-1; D perhaps matches TRBD1 (6 bases). The CDR3 spans 10 residues. In germline, CDR1 is SQVTM, CDR2 ANQGSEA. Trimming took 0 bases from V and 15 from J, leaving 9 bases between them. This chain's CDR3 is CSVEEDSRFF. The DNA for the CDR3 is TGCAGCGTTGAAGAGGACAGCCGGTTCTTC.

The V and J genes are TRBV4-3 and TRBJ1-1; D unclear. Germline V gene data show CDR1 as LGHNA and CDR2 as YSLEER. This CDR3 has 14 residues. The V end lost 0 bases, the J end lost 1 base, and 6 bases lay between the germline ends. The CDR3 reads CASSQDLRNTEAFF. CDR3 bases: TGCGCCAGCAGCCAAGACCTACGGAACACTGAAGCTTTCTTT.

The CDR3 loop reads CASRRRDSSYEQYF. CDR3 DNA sequence: TGTGCCAGCAGGAGAAGGGACAGCTCCTACGAGCAGTACTTC. This chain uses TRBV2 with TRBJ2-7, with TRBD1 matching over 7 bases. The germline V gene has CDR1 SNHLY and CDR2 FYNNEI. This CDR3 spans 14 amino acids. V gave up 6 bases and J gave up 0 bases; unmatched junction bases: 5.

The chain is built from TRBV10-2 and TRBJ1-5; D perhaps matches TRBD1 (5 bases). The germline CDR1 and CDR2 sequences are WSHSY and SAAADI. The CDR3 has 12 amino acids. The V end was cut by 7 bases, the J end by 2 bases, with 6 bases between. CDR3 DNA: TGCGCCAGCACGGGGGGCAATCAGCCCCAGCATTTT. Amino acids: CASTGGNQPQHF.

The chain is built from TRBV6-1 and TRBJ2-5; 10 bases match TRBD2. From germline, CDR1 is MNHNS and CDR2 SASEGT. The CDR3 loop spans 15 amino acids. Trimming took 3 bases from V and 5 from J; bases not matched to a gene: 6. Here the CDR3 reads CASSDLAGATETQYF. CDR3 sequence (DNA): TGTGCCAGCAGTGACCTAGCGGGAGCGACTGAGACCCAGTACTTC.

This clone was detected a few times. Other DNA sequences in this specimen translate into the identical CDR3. This chain connects TRBV5-1 to TRBJ2-3; D remains ambiguous. Trimming stripped 3 bases from V and 0 bases from J, with 5 bases between. CDR1 and CDR2 (germline): SGHRS, YFSETQ. This CDR3 comprises 13 residues. CDR3 protein: CASSSTSTDTQYF. Here the CDR3 DNA reads TGCGCCAGCAGCTCGACTAGCACAGATACGCAGTATTTT.

The chain uses TRBV7-9 and TRBJ2-2; D not certain. The length of the CDR3 is 14 residues. Per germline, CDR1 SEHNR and CDR2 FQNEAQ (reference sequence). V shed 5 bases and J shed 9 bases, with 16 bases lying between them. The CDR3 loop is CASSPERYPRELFF. The CDR3 region has the DNA TGTGCCAGCAGCCCAGAGAGATATCCCCGGGAGCTGTTTTTT.

The chain recombines TRBV5-1 with TRBJ2-1; 9 bases match TRBD1. Germline CDR1 SGHRS, CDR2 YFSETQ. With V trimmed by 0 bases and J by 6 bases, 7 bases remained unmatched. The CDR3 extends over 16 amino acids. The CDR3 is CASSLAIGTGINEQFF. CDR3 DNA: TGCGCCAGCAGCTTGGCCATAGGGACAGGGATCAATGAGCAGTTCTTC.

CDR3: CASSEYKDTQYF. The CDR3, as DNA: TGTGCCAGCAGTGAATATAAGGATACGCAGTATTTT. The chain uses TRBV25-1 and TRBJ2-3; D gene uncertain. Germline assignment: CDR1 MGHDK and CDR2 SYGVNS. The ends were cut back, 0 bases at V and 6 bases at J, with 4 bases in the middle. The CDR3 runs 12 residues. The whole variable domain, filled in from reference TRBV25-1 and TRBJ2-3, reads EADIYQTPRYLVIGTGKKITLECSQTMGHDKMYWYQQDPGMELHLIHYSYGVNSTEKGDLSSESTVSRIRTEHFPLTLESARPSHTSQYLCASSEYKDTQYFGPGTRLTVL.

The chain uses TRBV11-3 and TRBJ2-1; D may be TRBD1 or TRBD2 (6 bases each). The CDR3 totals 17 residues. Germline assignment: CDR1 SGHNT and CDR2 YENEEA. V shed 4 bases and J shed 9 bases, with 25 bases lying between them. The chain's CDR3 is CASSSTPWSGEEGEQFF. The CDR3 DNA reads TGTGCCAGCAGCTCTACCCCGTGGTCAGGGGAGGAGGGTGAGCAGTTCTTC.

The CDR3 spells CASSLVLSEFPYNEQFF. The CDR3 DNA sequence: TGTGCCAGCAGCTTAGTTTTATCCGAGTTCCCGTACAATGAGCAGTTCTTC. The rearrangement uses TRBV7-6 and TRBJ2-1; D unresolved. This CDR3 contains 17 residues. Germline V gene sequence: CDR1 SGHVS, CDR2 FNYEAQ. Trimming left V 1 base short and J 4 bases short, with 17 bases between. The full variable domain, rest sourced from reference TRBV7-6 and TRBJ2-1, is GAGVSQSPRYKVTKRGQDVALRCDPISGHVSLYWYRQALGQGPEFLTYFNYEAQQDKSGLPNDRFSAERPEGSISTLTIQRTEQRDSAMYRCASSLVLSEFPYNEQFFGPGTRLTVL.